The entry that follows covers one T cell receptor beta chain sequence. This clone has just a few counts. There is no known antigen for this receptor. One base away there is no much larger clone; base qualities are not given. V has 3 bases trimmed and J has 1 base trimmed; junction bases matching no gene number 2. CDR1 and CDR2, per the germline V gene, are SGHVS and FNYEAQ. The CDR3 contains 14 residues, cysteine and phenylalanine counted. The retained sequence is limited to the CDR3, 42 bases, with the frame set at the first base. The source of the sample is a study of beta chain features in type 1 diabetes (dated by TCRdb to the late 2010s). Looking at the study overall: Mean age, gender distribution, total cell number and subset yield did not differ between patients and healthy donors. A total of roughly 99,000,000 sorted cells were examined across all samples, and the number of cells per subset was strongly correlated with RNA yield. The study compared the TCRB repertoires of sorted circulating CD4+ T cell subsets in recently diagnosed type 1 diabetes patients with those in matched healthy donors. Whereas all 28 donors provided naive and central memory subsets, regulatory and stem cell-like memory subsets were isolated from just 8 patients and about eight healthy donors. Overall study outcomes, separate from this receptor: HLA sub-analyses involved small numbers of individuals, so any influence of HLA type on TCRB rearrangement remained unresolved. At VDJ recombination sites, patients with type 1 diabetes made fewer insertions and deleted more nucleotides, a pattern implying thymic rearrangement abnormalities. The naive, central memory and regulatory TCRB repertoires appeared to resemble one another more closely among patients than among healthy donors. Because cDNA was sequenced instead of genomic DNA, activated cells with high expression could be over-represented, although the groups did not differ in activation or CD3 levels. Shorter templates might be favored by PCR, yet because patient and control samples were amplified and corrected together, any such skew would affect both groups equally. A moderate but significant shortening of TCRB CDR3 length was observed in type 1 diabetes patients in all four CD4+ subsets.

Each donor gave one peripheral blood draw, averaging approximately 0.11 L, which was collected into heparinised tubes. A BD FACSAria II was used to sort naive, central memory, regulatory and stem cell-like memory CD4+ T cells with a panel that included CD45RO, CCR7, CD25, CD127, CD95 and CD27. Every sorted population had a purity above 95%. PBMCs were isolated immediately by Lymphoprep density gradient centrifugation and stained directly without culture. So that batch effects would be minimized, each experiment stained and sorted samples in pairs, pairing one healthy donor with one patient. All of the isolated RNA was reverse transcribed with the High Capacity cDNA Reverse Transcription Kit, so expressed TCRB transcripts were sequenced. Deep immunoSEQ sequencing was applied to naive, central memory and regulatory T cell samples, giving an average of roughly 3.5 million total reads per sample. After sorted cells were lysed in RLT buffer, RNA was extracted with DNase-treated RNeasy Micro or Mini kits, with the choice depending on cell number. To prevent cross-contamination, every cell subset was processed on its own, while patient and healthy donor samples were processed together. TCRB sequences were amplified from cDNA with the immunoSEQ multiplex PCR, producing 87-bp fragments spanning the CDR3 region. Sequencing of the amplicons was performed on the Illumina HiSeq platform. The source study handled its data this way. Synthetic template baselines were used to correct PCR bias computationally, reads within Hamming distance 2 were collapsed, and singletons that could not be merged were discarded. Reads were aligned against IMGT so that V, D and J genes, CDR3 length and insertions or deletions at six rearrangement sites could be assigned. Within each subset, clonotype counts were normalized to the number of sorted cells before true diversity and Gini coefficients were calculated with the tcR R package. The overlap coefficient, calculated on TCRB nucleotide sequences, was used to quantify repertoire sharing. Out-of-frame TCRB sequences from naive cells were analyzed as a proxy for the pre-selection repertoire. TCRdb carries this immuneACCESS record with in-frame sequences only. Its versions omit some clonotypes, under half of them owing to an unresolved V gene in the studies checked, with the rest unexplained. V, J and clone size reflect that table, while D and trimming were determined from the DNA. This sample gives about 300,000 clones in total; roughly 12% of them show up just once. Of the sample, about 0.016% falls within the top ten clones.

The TCR sequence derives from a woman aged 18-29 years with type 1 diabetes. Here the chain combines TRBV7-6 and TRBJ1-1; 7 central bases correspond to TRBD1. Sequenced material: naive CD4+ T cells from blood. The meaning of the sample's cell subset or site label: true naive CD4+ T cells. The CDR3 protein: CASSLGTANTEAFF. The nucleotide sequence is TGTGCCAGCAGCTTGGGGACAGCGAACACTGAAGCTTTCTTT. This CDR3, with the reference TRBV7-6 and TRBJ1-1 proteins standing in past its ends, gives the full variable domain GAGVSQSPRYKVTKRGQDVALRCDPISGHVSLYWYRQALGQGPEFLTYFNYEAQQDKSGLPNDRFSAERPEGSISTLTIQRTEQRDSAMYRCASSLGTANTEAFFGQGTRLTVV.